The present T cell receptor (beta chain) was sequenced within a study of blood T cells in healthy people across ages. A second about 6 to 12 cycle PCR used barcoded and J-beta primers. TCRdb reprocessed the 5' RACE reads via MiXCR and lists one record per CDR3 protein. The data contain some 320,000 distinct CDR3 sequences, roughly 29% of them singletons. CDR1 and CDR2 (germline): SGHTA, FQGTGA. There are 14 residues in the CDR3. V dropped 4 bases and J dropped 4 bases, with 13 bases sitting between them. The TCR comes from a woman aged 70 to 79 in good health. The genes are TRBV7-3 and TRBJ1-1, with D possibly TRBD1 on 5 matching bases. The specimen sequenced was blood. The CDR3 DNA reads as TGTGCCAGCAGCTCGCAGGGCGGTGGCACTGAAGCTTTCTTT. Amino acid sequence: CASSSQGGGTEAFF.